This T cell receptor (beta chain) was captured by sequencing in a study of blood T cell repertoires in COVID-19. Background on the study: Spain, Italy and the United States supplied samples that represented acute and convalescent COVID-19. PBMCs, B-cell-depleted T cells, or T cells provided the cDNA or gDNA that made up the material.

Original processing methods: Amplified reference gene primers provided the basis for estimating nucleated cell counts. Assay used: immunoSEQ multiplex PCR; TCRdb lists only in-frame clones, some missing. V and J calls plus clone size are reproduced from that table; the DNA served to infer D and trimming. The sample carries around 500,000 clones, 80% to 90% recorded once. The CDR3 spans 15 residues. Germline CDR1 ENHRY, CDR2 SYGVKD. V lost 7 bases to trimming and J lost 10 bases; unmatched junction nucleotides: 12. The receptor comes from a human donor in a cohort sampled during active COVID-19. Specimen: peripheral blood. The V gene is TRBV10-3, the J gene TRBJ2-1; 11 nucleotides line up with TRBD2. CDR3 residues: CAIKPGLADFGEQFF. The CDR3 nucleotides read TGTGCCATCAAGCCGGGACTAGCGGACTTCGGGGAGCAGTTCTTC.